Below, one TCR beta chain is given with its context. The table came from immunoSEQ multiplex PCR; TCRdb's copy has only in-frame clones and leaves some out. The repertoire has hundreds of thousands of clones, around 86% of them found once; the top ten carry 2% to 2.5%. The data derive from a study of blood T cell repertoires in COVID-19. Sequencing was done on a sample of PBMCs or T cells enriched from blood (not recorded which). The sequence derives from a woman between 45 and 60 years old who had recovered from COVID-19.

Here the CDR3 DNA reads TGTGCCAGCAGCACTGGGACAGGTCGTGTCAAAAACATTCAGTACTTC. This translates into CASSTGTGRVKNIQYF. The chain employs TRBV7-2 and TRBJ2-4, with 8 bases aligning to TRBD1. J lost 3 bases, V lost 5 bases, and 9 bases had no gene match. Germline CDR1 is SGHTA and CDR2 is FQGNSA. CDR3 length: 16 amino acids.